The T cell receptor (beta chain) under discussion was sequenced for a study of regulatory T cells in long-lasting Graves disease. Germline V gives CDR1 SEHNR, CDR2 FQNEAQ (reference sequence). This CDR3 has 14 amino acids. With 3 bases removed from V and 0 bases from J, the gap between germline ends came to 6 bases. Study-level findings and limits: Under persistent disease, TRBV28, TRBJ1-2 and TRBJ2-5 were used preferentially.

Only a few counts were recorded for this clonotype. The antigen is undetermined. According to the study, TCR beta libraries were built with iRepertoire HTBI primers and CDR3-region Arm-PCR. TCRdb fed the multiplex PCR reads into MiXCR, producing one record per CDR3 protein. The table lists more than 400,000 distinct CDR3 sequences, over 15% of them singletons. The sample's time point: newly diagnosed GD, antithyroid drugs for less than 3 months. RNA extracted from PBMCs served as the sequencing template. These same records also appear under a second study, on T cells in Graves' hyperthyroidism and ophthalmopathy.

The TCR was taken from a woman aged 25 to 39 with Graves disease. Sequences were derived from peripheral blood mononuclear cells (PBMCs), sampled at new diagnosis, from a patient treated with antithyroid drugs. The chain couples TRBV7-9 to TRBJ2-1; no definite D call. CDR3 nucleotide sequence: TGTGCCAGCAGCTTGAAGAGCTCCTACAATGAGCAGTTCTTC. Its protein is CASSLKSSYNEQFF.